This T cell receptor (beta chain) stems from a study of blood T cells in healthy people across ages. Combining a sample-barcoded 5' primer with a J-beta primer mix, a second PCR ran for about 6 to 11 cycles. TCRdb processed the 5' RACE reads anew with MiXCR; each CDR3 protein has one entry. The sample carries hundreds of thousands of distinct CDR3 sequences, around three fifths recorded once. Study conclusions and caveats: Comparison with aged donors showed that long-lived donors had more naive CD4+ cells and higher diversity. CMV status of donors was not determined, possibly confounding expanded clonotype changes.

With respect to this clonotype: Its antigen is currently unknown.

CDR1 SEHNR and CDR2 FQNEAQ come from the germline V gene (reference sequence). V was cut by 2 bases and J by 4 bases, with 12 bases left in between. The CDR3 extends over 15 amino acids. The sample taken for sequencing was blood. This clonotype originated in a man aged 40-50 years in good health. The V call is TRBV7-9, the J call TRBJ2-1; TRBD2 might be the D (6 bases). CDR3 nucleotides: TGTGCCAGCAGCTTAAGTAGCGGATTATACAATGAGCAGTTCTTC. It codes for CASSLSSGLYNEQFF.